Presented here are 8 T cell receptor beta chains from one specimen sequenced in a study of blood T cell repertoires in COVID-19. Clones were sequenced by immunoSEQ multiplex PCR, and TCRdb holds only the in-frame ones, with some missing. Counted here are approximately 100,000 clones, about 90% occurring once; the ten biggest clones make up 4% to 5%. The specimen sequenced was peripheral blood. These receptors were obtained from a human donor with COVID-19, enrolled during active disease. The donor label of this sample is uncertain.

This clone has just one count. The chain combines TRBV9 with TRBJ2-1, with 11 bases lining up with TRBD2. The CDR3 has 15 amino acids. Germline trimming cut 1 base from V and 7 bases from J; bases unmatched to any gene: 4. Germline values: CDR1 SGDLS, CDR2 YYNGEE. The CDR3 sequence is CASSVLAGGQNEQFF. In nucleotides, the CDR3 is TGTGCCAGCAGCGTATTAGCGGGAGGGCAAAATGAGCAGTTCTTC.

The rearrangement uses TRBV10-3 and TRBJ2-3; D might be TRBD2 (6 bases). This CDR3 contains 13 residues. The ends were cut back, 10 bases at V and 1 base at J, with 12 bases in the middle. CDR1 is ENHRY and CDR2 is SYGVKD in the germline V gene. The CDR3 DNA follows: TGTGCCACCGAACAGCGGGGCACAGATACGCAGTATTTT. Translation gives CATEQRGTDTQYF.

The V gene is TRBV6-5, the J gene TRBJ1-4; D perhaps matches TRBD1 (6 bases). V lost 10 bases, J lost 3 bases, and 12 bases lay in between. The CDR3 spans 13 residues. CDR1 is MNHEY and CDR2 is SVGAGI in the germline V gene. The CDR3 loop is CAIQGNANEKLFF. In DNA, the CDR3 is TGTGCCATCCAGGGGAACGCTAATGAAAAACTGTTTTTT.

This clone appeared once. J is TRBJ2-3 and V is TRBV5-1; 8 bases fit TRBD2. V shed 1 base, J shed 4 bases, and the junction held 5 bases outside the gene matches. The germline gives CDR1 SGHRS, CDR2 YFSETQ. This CDR3 comprises 15 residues. The CDR3 is CASSLRTGGPDTQYF. CDR3 DNA sequence: TGCGCCAGCAGCTTGCGAACGGGGGGGCCAGATACGCAGTATTTT.

The V gene is TRBV6-5, the J gene TRBJ1-5; a possible D gene is TRBD1 (5 bases). The length of the CDR3 is 16 residues. Germline CDR1 and CDR2: MNHEY and SVGAGI. V was shortened by 0 bases and J by 6 bases, with 15 bases between the two germline ends. Here the CDR3 reads CASSYSRGRGSQPQHF. In DNA form, the CDR3 reads TGTGCCAGCAGTTACTCTAGAGGTAGGGGAAGTCAGCCCCAGCATTTT.

This chain links TRBV5-1 with TRBJ1-1, with D unresolved. The CDR3 runs to 14 residues. Germline CDR1 SGHRS, CDR2 YFSETQ. Trimming took 4 bases from V and 2 from J, leaving 12 bases between them. The DNA of the CDR3 is TGCGCCAGCAGCCCCCGGGAGGGTAACACTGAAGCTTTCTTT. The encoded protein is CASSPREGNTEAFF.

CDR3 sequence (DNA): TGTGCCAGCAGCCAAGGCGGAACGCAGTATTTT. It encodes CASSQGGTQYF. The chain employs TRBV7-3 and TRBJ2-3; D not certain. The V and J ends lost 5 bases and 9 bases respectively, with 9 bases between them. CDR1 and CDR2 (germline): SGHTA, FQGTGA. This CDR3 region has 11 residues.

Comment on this clone: An end of the junction does not agree with germline; a read error may underlie this. The chain has TRBV3-1 (or the pseudogene TRBV3-2) and TRBJ2-7; 7 nucleotides line up with TRBD1. The CDR3 has 14 amino acids. Germline V gene lookup returns CDR1 LGHDT and CDR2 YNNKEL (reference sequence). The CDR3 loop is CASTLSTRQGDPFF. Here the CDR3 DNA reads TGTGCCAGCACCCTCAGTACAAGACAGGGAGACCCATTCTTC.